This entry concerns a single T cell receptor beta chain. These data originate in a study of siplizumab effects on memory and regulatory T cells. V dropped 2 bases and J dropped 4 bases, with 11 bases sitting between them. The CDR3 runs 14 residues. The germline gives CDR1 MNHNS, CDR2 SASEGT. Per sample, some 93,000 TCR templates were assayed. Measured with immunoSEQ multiplex PCR; TCRdb has only the in-frame clones, and not every one. The sample has tens of thousands of clones, around 93% seen once. V is TRBV6-1 and J is TRBJ1-1; D is ambiguous. The sample comprised CD8+ T cells sorted from blood. This receptor was taken from a human donor in good health. CDR3 loop: CASSERRYGTEAFF. CDR3 nucleotide sequence: TGTGCCAGCAGTGAAAGGAGGTACGGCACTGAAGCTTTCTTT.